Listed below are T cell receptor beta chains from one sample, sequenced in a study of vaccination and CD4 T cells after COVID-19. No antigen has been identified for these receptors. TCRdb reanalysed the PCR reads using MiXCR and keeps one entry per CDR3 protein. The repertoire holds approximately 6,000 distinct CDR3 sequences, with 35% to 45% as singletons. The sample consisted of CD4+ T cells from blood, cultured in vitro. The source is a human donor in good health. Both conserved end residues are part of each CDR3. A D gene is named only where the DNA matches it firmly. Where a row states a size, it is once, few, many or the class of an expanded clone; other rows omit it.

.	few	TRBV2	TRBJ1-5	CASSVQTNQPQHF	TGTGCCAGCAGTGTACAGACTAATCAGCCCCAGCATTTT
.	.	TRBV30	TRBJ1-5	CAWSQGFHQPQHF	TGTGCCTGGAGTCAGGGATTTCATCAGCCCCAGCATTTT
TRBD1	few	TRBV15	TRBJ2-5	CATSRPRTGRETQYF	TGTGCCACCAGCAGGCCCAGGACAGGGCGAGAGACCCAGTACTTC
TRBD1	few	TRBV7-3	TRBJ2-3	CASSLGTDTDTQYF	TGTGCCAGCAGCTTAGGGACAGACACAGATACGCAGTATTTT
TRBD1	.	TRBV30	TRBJ1-2	CAWGEGQGRDYGYTF	TGTGCCTGGGGAGAGGGACAGGGGAGGGATTATGGCTACACCTTC
.	.	TRBV20-1	TRBJ2-7	CSVREGGETYEQYF	TGCAGTGTCCGAGAGGGGGGCGAAACCTACGAGCAGTACTTC
.	.	TRBV10-1	TRBJ1-6	CASNSGGYSPLHF	TGCGCCAGCAACTCGGGGGGATATTCACCCCTCCACTTT
.	.	TRBV10-2	TRBJ1-5	CASSGGGDYQPQHF	TGCGCCAGCAGTGGGGGTGGAGATTATCAGCCCCAGCATTTT
TRBD2	.	TRBV27	TRBJ2-5	CASSLSSGGVRKEETQYF	TGTGCCAGCAGTTTATCTAGCGGGGGGGTGAGAAAGGAGGAGACCCAGTACTTC
TRBD1	.	TRBV6-2/TRBV6-3	TRBJ1-5	CASSYSGQGVRNNQPQHF	TGTGCCAGCAGTTATTCTGGACAGGGAGTTCGCAACAATCAGCCCCAGCATTTT
.	few	TRBV24-1	TRBJ2-3	CATSDPGSLRPDTQYF	TGTGCCACCAGTGATCCGGGCTCCCTCCGGCCAGATACGCAGTATTTT
.	few	TRBV30	TRBJ1-1	CAWGLRAVGTEAFF	TGTGCCTGGGGCCTACGGGCAGTAGGGACTGAAGCTTTCTTT
TRBD1	few	TRBV5-1	TRBJ1-6	CASSLAGTGYNSPLHF	TGCGCCAGCAGCTTGGCCGGGACAGGGTATAATTCACCCCTCCACTTT
.	.	TRBV29-1	TRBJ1-5	CSVEEGGGNQPQHF	TGCAGCGTTGAAGAGGGAGGAGGTAATCAGCCCCAGCATTTT
.	few	TRBV6-1	TRBJ1-1	CASSLGQDTEAFF	TGTGCCAGCAGTCTGGGGCAGGACACTGAAGCTTTCTTT
.	few	TRBV27	TRBJ1-1	CASSLSRGEAAFF	TGTGCCAGCAGTTTATCGCGGGGTGAGGCGGCTTTCTTT
.	.	TRBV7-2	TRBJ1-5	CASSLGSGYQPQHF	TGTGCCAGCAGCTTAGGGTCGGGATATCAGCCCCAGCATTTT
.	.	TRBV14	TRBJ2-3	CASNPTGPGTQYF	TGTGCCAGCAACCCAACAGGGCCCGGTACGCAGTATTTT
.	few	TRBV5-6	TRBJ1-2	CASSHSGAYGYTF	TGTGCCAGCAGCCATTCCGGGGCCTATGGCTACACCTTC
.	few	TRBV20-1	TRBJ1-1	CSARDPQVGNTEAFF	TGCAGTGCTAGAGATCCGCAGGTAGGGAACACTGAAGCTTTCTTT
.	.	TRBV7-9	TRBJ1-3	CASSPRTSSGNTIYF	TGTGCCAGCAGCCCCCGGACGAGCTCTGGAAACACCATATATTTT
.	.	TRBV14	TRBJ1-2	CASSQAPDGGGYTF	TGTGCCAGCAGCCAGGCCCCCGACGGGGGTGGCTACACCTTC
.	few	TRBV2	TRBJ2-2	CALTAAGRTGELFF	TGTGCCCTTACCGCCGCAGGGAGGACCGGGGAGCTGTTTTTT
.	once	TRBV20-1	TRBJ2-2	CSARDFLLNTGELFF	TGCAGTGCTAGGGACTTCTTACTAAACACCGGGGAGCTGTTTTTT
.	.	TRBV7-2	TRBJ2-1	CASSNEYKQFF	TGTGCCAGCAGCAACGAATATAAGCAGTTCTTC
.	once	TRBV15	TRBJ1-2	CAISRDPGTANYGYTF	TGTGCCATCAGCAGGGATCCCGGGACTGCTAACTATGGCTACACCTTC
.	.	TRBV7-8	TRBJ2-2	CASSPLANTGELFF	TGTGCCAGCAGTCCTCTAGCGAACACCGGGGAGCTGTTTTTT
.	medium-sized	TRBV6-4	TRBJ1-6	CASSDRDNSPLHF	TGTGCCAGCAGTGACAGGGATAATTCACCCCTCCACTTT
TRBD1	.	TRBV10-3	TRBJ2-7	CAIRLGRQGGNEQYF	TGTGCCATCAGGCTGGGCAGACAGGGGGGCAACGAGCAGTACTTC
.	few	TRBV7-8	TRBJ1-2	CASSSRSQGYGYTF	TGTGCCAGCAGCTCGAGAAGTCAGGGATATGGCTACACCTTC
.	.	TRBV11-2	TRBJ2-7	CASSLNRFEQYF	TGTGCCAGCAGCCTCAACAGGTTCGAGCAGTACTTC
.	.	TRBV7-2	TRBJ1-1	CASSLQGDTEAFF	TGTGCCAGCAGCTTACAAGGAGACACTGAAGCTTTCTTT
.	.	TRBV29-1	TRBJ2-3	CSVSMQAEGDTQYF	TGCAGCGTCTCTATGCAGGCGGAGGGGGATACGCAGTATTTT
.	.	TRBV6-5	TRBJ1-5	CASSSQLGVSSNQPQHF	TGTGCCAGCAGTTCCCAGTTGGGGGTCTCGAGCAATCAGCCCCAGCATTTT
.	few	TRBV20-1	TRBJ1-2	CSARIEGLNYGYTF	TGCAGTGCTAGAATTGAGGGGTTGAACTATGGCTACACCTTC
TRBD1	.	TRBV6-1	TRBJ2-2	CASSDRARTGELFF	TGTGCCAGCAGCGACAGGGCAAGGACCGGGGAGCTGTTTTTT
.	.	TRBV4-2	TRBJ1-1	CASSQERTMNTEAFF	TGTGCCAGCAGCCAAGAACGGACAATGAACACTGAAGCTTTCTTT
.	few	TRBV6-1	TRBJ1-2	CASRPDDRHYGYTF	TGTGCCAGCAGACCAGACGACAGACACTATGGCTACACCTTC
TRBD1	few	TRBV19	TRBJ1-1	CASSTGQGTLTEAFF	TGTGCCAGTAGCACCGGACAGGGAACTCTCACTGAAGCTTTCTTT
TRBD2	.	TRBV7-3	TRBJ2-3	CASSSIAGGHTDTQYF	TGTGCCAGCAGCTCCATAGCGGGGGGGCACACAGATACGCAGTATTTT
.	.	TRBV19	TRBJ2-4	CASSMGVSIVQYF	TGTGCCAGTAGTATGGGGGTATCGATCGTTCAGTACTTC
.	.	TRBV7-2	TRBJ1-1	CASSYRGRDTEAFF	TGTGCCAGCAGCTACCGAGGACGGGACACTGAAGCTTTCTTT
TRBD2	.	TRBV6-1	TRBJ2-1	CASRLAAYQTYNEQFF	TGTGCCAGCAGGCTAGCGGCGTACCAAACCTACAATGAGCAGTTCTTC
TRBD2	.	TRBV4-2	TRBJ2-3	CASSQERGGPDTQYF	TGTGCCAGCAGCCAAGAGCGGGGGGGCCCAGATACGCAGTATTTT
TRBD1	few	TRBV6-1	TRBJ1-5	CASSVTGGEQPQHF	TGTGCCAGCAGCGTGACAGGGGGCGAACAGCCCCAGCATTTT